This T cell receptor beta chain was identified during a study of T cell responses to AZD1222 COVID-19 vaccine. Some clones are missing from TCRdb's copy, which holds only in-frame ones; the method was immunoSEQ multiplex PCR. The table has roughly 190,000 clones, 92% seen once; the top ten hold approximately 1.5%. Germline V gives CDR1 SEHNR, CDR2 FQNEAQ (reference sequence). J was trimmed by 8 bases and V by 1 base; bases with no gene match: 10. The CDR3 extends over 16 amino acids. There are a few counts of this clone. This sample comprised peripheral blood, obtained on day 0 of AZD1222 vaccination. The chain uses TRBV7-9 and TRBJ2-7; 11 nucleotides match TRBD1. The receptor comes from an adult in good health. The CDR3 loop is CASSLGTGTGGRQQYF. DNA for the CDR3: TGTGCCAGCAGCTTAGGGACCGGGACAGGGGGTCGGCAGCAGTACTTC.